The 13 T cell receptor beta chains below come from one sample, sequenced in a study of CD8 T cells in ankylosing spondylitis (TCRdb year 2017). The library was generated by 5' RACE. The sequencer was an Illumina HiSeq 2500. TCRdb handled the public reads itself, with Q25 trimming in fastp and clone calling in MiXCR, and kept productive beta chains. Every CDR3 protein is listed once, alongside the most common genes and DNA of its rows. The sample yields 250,000 to 350,000 distinct CDR3 sequences; about 20% were counted once. About 3.7% of the sample comes from the top ten. The sequencing sample was made of blood, either unsorted or a sorted T cell fraction (not recorded which). These TCRs come from a female donor with ankylosing spondylitis or in good health (not recorded which).

This clonotype has a count of ten or more. V usage is TRBV12-3 or TRBV12-4 and J usage is TRBJ1-1; D is unclear. This CDR3 region has 13 residues. Trimming cost V 5 bases and J 6 bases, with 13 bases left between them. The CDR3 DNA sequence: TGTGCCAGCAGTAAGCTTATGGGCGCTGAAGCTTTCTTT. It translates to CASSKLMGAEAFF.

The J gene is TRBJ1-1, the V gene TRBV7-2, with 7 bases fitting TRBD1. Germline V gene lookup returns CDR1 SGHTA and CDR2 FQGNSA. This CDR3 has 14 amino acids. V shed 6 bases, J shed 1 base, and the junction held 5 bases outside the gene matches. CDR3 DNA sequence: TGTGCCAGCAGGGCCACAGGGGAGAACACTGAAGCTTTCTTT. Translation: CASRATGENTEAFF.

Concerning this clonotype itself: It may be a read error: a sequence one base away is much more abundant. The chain links TRBV25-1 to TRBJ2-3; weak D call: TRBD1 (5 bases). There are 14 residues in the CDR3. V lost 3 bases to trimming and J lost 7 bases, with 14 bases between them. CDR1 and CDR2 (germline): MGHDK, SYGVNS. The CDR3 coding sequence is TGTGCCAGCAGTGATTTGGGCAGGGCTTATACGCAGTATTTT. The encoded protein is CASSDLGRAYTQYF.

There are many counts of this clonotype. This chain links TRBV12-3 or TRBV12-4 with TRBJ2-7; D possibly matches TRBD1 or TRBD2 (5 bases each). The CDR3 is 14 residues long. The V end lost 1 base, the J end lost 4 bases, and 11 bases lay between the germline ends. Here the CDR3 reads CASSLGGPRYEQYF. The DNA for the CDR3 is TGTGCCAGCAGTTTAGGGGGACCCCGTTACGAGCAGTACTTC.

The CDR3 nucleotides read TGTGCCAGCAGTCCCGGGAGTGGTCCCTACGAGCAGTACTTC. Amino acids: CASSPGSGPYEQYF. The rearrangement links TRBV12-3 or TRBV12-4 to TRBJ2-7; D possibly corresponds to TRBD2 (6 bases). Trimming shortened V by 5 bases and J by 2 bases, and 13 bases separated the two germline ends. This CDR3 has 14 amino acids.

The V gene is TRBV7-9, the J gene TRBJ2-1; a possible D gene is TRBD2 (5 bases). Germline CDR1 reads SEHNR; CDR2 reads FQNEAQ (reference sequence). The length of the CDR3 is 13 residues. Trimming left V 3 bases short and J 6 bases short, with 9 bases between. CDR3 DNA: TGTGCCAGCAGCTTCGTCCTAGCCAATGAGCAGTTCTTC. Protein product: CASSFVLANEQFF.

The V call is TRBV5-6, the J call TRBJ2-2; D possibly corresponds to TRBD2 (5 bases). V was clipped by 3 bases and J by 0 bases, with 9 bases between them. The germline V gene has CDR1 SGHDT and CDR2 YYEEEE. This CDR3 contains 15 residues. The DNA for the CDR3 is TGTGCCAGCAGCTACCCGGGGACGAACACCGGGGAGCTGTTTTTT. It yields the protein CASSYPGTNTGELFF.

The table lists this clonotype with a few counts. The chain uses TRBV29-1 and TRBJ1-1; D gene unclear. CDR1 is SQVTM and CDR2 is ANQGSEA in the germline V gene. This CDR3 contains 10 residues. The ends were cut back, 8 bases at V and 4 bases at J, with 8 bases in the middle. DNA for the CDR3: TGCAGCTGCGGGATCACTGAAGCTTTCTTT. Translated: CSCGITEAFF.

The chain links TRBV18 to TRBJ1-1, with 7 bases aligning to TRBD1. The junction had 4 bases not matched to a gene; V was cut back by 2 bases and J by 1 base. CDR1 KGHSH and CDR2 LQKENI come from the germline V gene. This CDR3 spans 15 amino acids. The CDR3 DNA follows: TGTGCCAGCTCACCAGTGGGACAGAAGAACACTGAAGCTTTCTTT. Translating gives CASSPVGQKNTEAFF.

This chain connects TRBV6-2 or TRBV6-3 to TRBJ2-7, with D possibly being TRBD1 (5 bases). Germline-derived CDR1 and CDR2 are MNHEY and SVGEGT. The CDR3 length is 13 residues. V dropped 4 bases and J dropped 3 bases, with 10 bases sitting between them. The CDR3 reads CASSFDSRYEQYF. The CDR3 region has the DNA TGTGCCAGCAGTTTCGACAGCCGCTACGAGCAGTACTTC.

This chain links TRBV25-1 with TRBJ1-2, with D maybe TRBD1 (6 bases). This CDR3 has 13 residues. The germline gives CDR1 MGHDK, CDR2 SYGVNS. V lost 10 bases and J 5 bases, leaving 17 bases between the germline ends. The CDR3 DNA sequence: TGTGCCACCACGGCACAGGGCTCATATGGCTACACCTTC. Amino acid sequence: CATTAQGSYGYTF.

The rearrangement joins TRBV20-1 to TRBJ2-1; the match to TRBD2 covers 14 bases. Trimming cost V 6 bases and J 3 bases; bases outside gene matches: 4. This CDR3 contains 15 residues. Per the germline V gene, CDR1 is DFQATT and CDR2 is SNEGSKA (reference sequence). The CDR3 DNA is TGCAGTGCGCGGACTAGCGGGAGGATCTACAATGAGCAGTTCTTC. Its protein product is CSARTSGRIYNEQFF.

The table lists this clonotype with a few counts. The gene calls are TRBV5-4 and TRBJ1-2; D is unclear. Germline V gives CDR1 SGHNT, CDR2 YYREEE (reference sequence). Between the trimmed V and J ends, which lost 4 bases and 2 bases, there was a span of 18 bases. The CDR3 is made up of 16 amino acids. Here the CDR3 reads CASSPVGGIRNYGYTF. The CDR3 region has the DNA TGTGCCAGCAGCCCTGTTGGAGGGATAAGGAACTATGGCTACACCTTC.